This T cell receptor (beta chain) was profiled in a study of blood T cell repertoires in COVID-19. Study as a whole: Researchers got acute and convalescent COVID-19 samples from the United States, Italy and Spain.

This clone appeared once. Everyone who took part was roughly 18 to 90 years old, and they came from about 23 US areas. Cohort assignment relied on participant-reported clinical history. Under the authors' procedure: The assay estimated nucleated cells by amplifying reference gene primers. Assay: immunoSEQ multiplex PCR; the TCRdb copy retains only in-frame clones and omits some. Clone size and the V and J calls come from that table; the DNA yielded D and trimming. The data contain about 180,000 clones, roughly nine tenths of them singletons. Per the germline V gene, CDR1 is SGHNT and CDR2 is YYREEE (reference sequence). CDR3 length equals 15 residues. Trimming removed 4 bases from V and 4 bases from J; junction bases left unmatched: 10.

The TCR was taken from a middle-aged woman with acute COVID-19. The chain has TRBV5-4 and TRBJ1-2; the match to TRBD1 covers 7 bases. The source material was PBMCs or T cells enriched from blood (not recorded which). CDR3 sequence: CASSQHAGQVYGYTF. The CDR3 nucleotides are TGTGCCAGCAGCCAACACGCCGGACAGGTCTATGGCTACACCTTC.